The TCR beta chain described here comes from a study of shared clonotypes between healthy human individuals. Produced via immunoSEQ multiplex PCR; TCRdb's table is partial and in-frame only. This table holds about 2 million clones, 85% to 95% found once. Specimen: naive CD4+ T cells sorted from blood. The subset here: CD45RA+ positively selected. The clonotype originates from a man between 18 and 35 years old in good health.

This CDR3 reads CAWNEGFSNTEAFF. The CDR3 coding sequence is TGTGCCTGGAACGAGGGGTTTTCGAACACTGAAGCTTTCTTT. J is TRBJ1-1 and V is TRBV30; D perhaps matches TRBD1 (5 bases). This CDR3 has 14 residues. CDR1 and CDR2 from the germline V gene are GTSNPN and SVGIG (reference sequence). Between the trimmed V and J ends, which lost 4 bases and 1 base, there was a span of 13 bases.